What follows describes a single T cell receptor beta chain. Its cognate antigen is unknown. Construction of TCR beta libraries was performed using quantitative 5'-RACE with molecular barcodes. TCRdb fed the 5' RACE reads into MiXCR, producing one record per CDR3 protein. The sample carries hundreds of thousands of distinct CDR3 sequences, more than 25% recorded once. This sample stems from a study of CD8 T cells in ankylosing spondylitis. Findings of the study overall: Within ankylosing spondylitis blood, a TCR beta motif made up of under 10 highly homologous variants appeared to be characteristic. The study looked at matched synovial fluid samples from ankylosing spondylitis patients. Disease-linked clones were reported to be significantly enriched there.

The germline V and J ends were trimmed by 8 bases and 4 bases, with 17 bases remaining between them. Germline CDR1 reads SGHTA; CDR2 reads FQGNSA. CDR3 length: 15 residues. Sequenced material: blood, either unsorted or a sorted T cell fraction (not recorded which). The source is a male donor with ankylosing spondylitis. The gene calls are TRBV7-2 and TRBJ2-2; D is unresolved. The CDR3: CASHRRSVGTGELFF. For the CDR3, the DNA is TGTGCCAGCCACCGCCGGTCGGTTGGCACCGGGGAGCTGTTTTTT.